These 20 T cell receptor beta chains share one sample of origin, sequenced in a study of T cell responses to AZD1222 COVID-19 vaccine. Assay: immunoSEQ multiplex PCR; the TCRdb copy retains only in-frame clones and omits some. The sample carries 160,000 or so clones, 90% recorded once. Source: peripheral blood, taken on day 0 of AZD1222 vaccination. Receptor source: an adult in good health.

The gene calls are TRBV14 and TRBJ1-1; D gene ambiguous. Trimming took off 1 base at V and 5 bases at J, with 5 bases between the two ends. Germline-derived CDR1 and CDR2 are SGHDN and FVKESK. This CDR3 has 12 residues. In DNA, the CDR3 is TGTGCCAGCAGCCAAGTTTTAACTGAAGCTTTCTTT. Protein product: CASSQVLTEAFF.

The chain carries TRBV2 and TRBJ2-5, with a weak D call TRBD2 (5 bases). The CDR3 is made up of 13 amino acids. V shed 6 bases and J shed 5 bases, with 13 bases lying between them. Germline loops: CDR1 SNHLY, CDR2 FYNNEI. The CDR3 reads CASSSGIQETQYF. The CDR3, as DNA: TGTGCCAGCAGCTCCGGGATACAGGAGACCCAGTACTTC.

This chain links TRBV28 with TRBJ1-5, with 7 nucleotides matching TRBD1. Germline values: CDR1 MDHEN, CDR2 SYDVKM. This CDR3 is built from 15 residues. The J segment lost 0 bases and the V segment lost 5 bases, leaving 4 bases of the junction unmatched. In DNA, the CDR3 is TGTGCCAGCAGTCTTTGGGACAGTAGCAATCAGCCCCAGCATTTT. Protein: CASSLWDSSNQPQHF.

Concerning this clone itself: Its ends do not fully match the called genes, so a read error is possible. CDR3 sequence reads: CASGRLAGAQNIQYF. CDR3 DNA: TGTGCCAGCGGCCGACTAGCGGGAGCCCAAAACATTCAGTACTTC. The chain combines TRBV2 with TRBJ2-4; 12 nucleotides line up with TRBD2. This CDR3 has 15 residues. Germline V gives CDR1 SNHLY, CDR2 FYNNEI.

The gene calls are TRBV25-1 and TRBJ1-5; TRBD1 agrees at 9 bases. V lost 2 bases, J lost 3 bases, and 2 bases stayed unmatched. The CDR3 is 15 residues long. CDR1 is MGHDK, CDR2 SYGVNS, per germline. The CDR3 here is CASSEGTGLNQPQHF. In nucleotides, the CDR3 is TGTGCCAGCAGTGAAGGGACAGGGCTCAATCAGCCCCAGCATTTT.

This chain joins TRBV14 and TRBJ2-1, with a possible D match to TRBD1 (6 bases). CDR1 SGHDN and CDR2 FVKESK come from the germline V gene. Trimming removed 2 bases from V and 6 bases from J, with 8 bases in between. The CDR3 extends over 13 amino acids. The CDR3 DNA reads TGTGCCAGCAGCCAATTACAGGGCAATGAGCAGTTCTTC. Encoded protein: CASSQLQGNEQFF. Looking up the rest from reference TRBV14 and TRBJ2-1 gives the full variable domain: EAGVTQFPSHSVIEKGQTVTLRCDPISGHDNLYWYRRVMGKEIKFLLHFVKESKQDESGMPNNRFLAERTGGTYSTLKVQPAELEDSGVYFCASSQLQGNEQFFGPGTRLTVL.

The chain recombines TRBV25-1 with TRBJ2-7, with D uncertain. V lost 4 bases to trimming and J lost 1 base, with 11 bases between them. The CDR3 totals 14 residues. Germline loops: CDR1 MGHDK, CDR2 SYGVNS. CDR3 in DNA: TGTGCCAGCAGTGTTATGACCGAATCCTACGAGCAGTACTTC. Amino acids: CASSVMTESYEQYF.

J is TRBJ1-2 and V is TRBV24-1; no clear D. V lost 3 bases and J lost 0, with 13 bases in between. Looked up from germline, CDR1 is KGHDR and CDR2 is SFDVKD. CDR3 length: 16 residues. Here the CDR3 DNA reads TGTGCCACCAGTGATGGGCTCTCCGGCGCTAACTATGGCTACACCTTC. Its protein product is CATSDGLSGANYGYTF.

Regarding this clone: One junction end does not reproduce the germline sequence, and a read error may be involved. V is TRBV4-1 and J is TRBJ1-1, with a tentative D call TRBD1 (6 bases). CDR1 is MGHRA and CDR2 is YSYEKL in the germline V gene. This CDR3 comprises 15 residues. In DNA, the CDR3 is TGCGCCAGCAGCCAAGGTAGGGGGATGAAGACTGAAGCTTTCTTT. Its translation is CASSQGRGMKTEAFF.

This clone appeared a single time. The rearrangement links TRBV15 to TRBJ2-1; 7 nucleotides match TRBD2. Germline V gene lookup returns CDR1 LNHNV and CDR2 YYDKDF (reference sequence). The CDR3 contains 15 residues. V lost 1 base, J lost 2 bases, and 2 bases stayed unmatched. In DNA, the CDR3 is TGTGCCACCAGCAGAGGGGGGGGACCCTACAATGAGCAGTTCTTC. This gives the protein CATSRGGGPYNEQFF.

This sequence joins TRBV6-2 or TRBV6-3 and TRBJ1-3; D not certain. Germline loops: CDR1 MNHEY, CDR2 SVGEGT. V lost 0 bases and J 0 bases, leaving 9 bases between the germline ends. The length of the CDR3 is 16 residues. Here the CDR3 reads CASSYSTPSSGNTIYF. The CDR3 nucleotides are TGTGCCAGCAGTTACTCGACTCCGAGCTCTGGAAACACCATATATTTT.

The chain links TRBV5-1 to TRBJ2-5; a possible D gene is TRBD1 (6 bases). V was clipped by 4 bases and J by 0 bases, with 10 bases between them. Per germline, CDR1 SGHRS and CDR2 YFSETQ. The CDR3 is 14 amino acids. This CDR3 reads CASSRRDNQETQYF. The CDR3 DNA is TGCGCCAGCAGCCGTAGGGACAACCAAGAGACCCAGTACTTC.

This clone was seen a single time. The chain couples TRBV5-8 to TRBJ2-1; D gene ambiguous. The V end lost 1 base, the J end lost 15 bases, and 14 bases lay between the germline ends. Germline loops: CDR1 SGHTS, CDR2 YDEGEE. CDR3 length equals 12 residues. CDR3 DNA: TGTGCCAGCAGCTTGCTTGTAAATAGTCCGTTCTTC. This encodes CASSLLVNSPFF.

The chain links TRBV4-2 to TRBJ2-7, with a tentative D call TRBD2 (5 bases). This CDR3 is built from 14 residues. V gave up 1 base and J gave up 3 bases, with 10 bases separating them. Germline CDR1 reads LGHNA; CDR2 reads YNFKEQ. The CDR3 coding sequence is TGTGCCAGCAGCCAAGTTGAACTAGGCTACGAGCAGTACTTC. Its protein is CASSQVELGYEQYF.

V and J are TRBV13 and TRBJ1-5, with D perhaps matching TRBD1 (6 bases). V shed 5 bases and J shed 7 bases, with 12 bases lying between them. The germline V gene has CDR1 PRHDT and CDR2 FYEKMQ (reference sequence). This CDR3 has 13 residues. CDR3 residues: CASSQGGGQPQHF. CDR3 in DNA: TGTGCCAGCAGCCAAGGAGGGGGGCAGCCCCAGCATTTT.

V gene TRBV11-3 combines with J gene TRBJ1-2, with D maybe TRBD1 (5 bases). Germline values: CDR1 SGHNT, CDR2 YENEEA. The CDR3 extends over 17 amino acids. V shed 0 bases and J shed 4 bases, with 18 bases lying between them. In nucleotides, the CDR3 is TGTGCCAGCAGCTTAGAAACCAGGGATTTTAACCCCTATGGCTACACCTTC. Residues: CASSLETRDFNPYGYTF.

This clone was detected only a few times. The chain uses TRBV9 and TRBJ2-3; D not certain. Trimming took 4 bases from V and 2 from J, leaving 23 bases between them. The germline V gene has CDR1 SGDLS and CDR2 YYNGEE. The CDR3 length is 18 residues. CDR3 sequence: CASSPYTSTSLYTDTQYF. The CDR3, as DNA: TGTGCCAGCAGCCCGTATACCTCCACCTCCCTATACACAGATACGCAGTATTTT.

This chain links TRBV3-1 (or the pseudogene TRBV3-2) with TRBJ2-3; the D gene is possibly TRBD1 (5 bases). This CDR3 has 17 amino acids. Trimming stripped 0 bases from V and 0 bases from J, with 13 bases between. Per the germline V gene, CDR1 is LGHDT and CDR2 is YNNKEL (reference sequence). The CDR3 DNA sequence: TGTGCCAGCAGCCAAGATCCGCCGGACATGAGCACAGATACGCAGTATTTT. Translating it yields CASSQDPPDMSTDTQYF.

DNA for the CDR3: TGTGCCAGCAGTTACTCTCTAAGAGGGGCTTACGAGCAGTACTTC. Encoded protein: CASSYSLRGAYEQYF. J is TRBJ2-7 and V is TRBV6-2 or TRBV6-3, with D possibly called TRBD1 or TRBD2 (5 bases each). The length of the CDR3 is 15 residues. CDR1 and CDR2 (germline): MNHEY, SVGEGT. The V end was cut by 0 bases, the J end by 4 bases, with 13 bases between.

J is TRBJ1-5 and V is TRBV28; 10 bases map to TRBD1. The CDR3 consists of 20 residues. CDR1 is MDHEN, CDR2 SYDVKM, per germline. V was clipped by 0 bases and J by 2 bases; unmatched bases: 13. The CDR3 loop is CASSLCGTGAIRGCNQPQHF. The CDR3 bases are TGTGCCAGCAGTTTATGCGGGACAGGGGCCATCCGAGGTTGCAATCAGCCCCAGCATTTT.